This record looks at one TCR beta chain sequence and its context. The germline V gene encodes CDR1 ENHRY and CDR2 SYGVKD. The ends lost 2 bases at V and 3 bases at J; junction bases unmatched: 4. The CDR3 has 16 residues. When the RNA was reverse transcribed, random hexamers were used with an input of about 0.45 to 1 ug. An immunoSEQ multiplex PCR amplified TCR beta CDR3 over 54 Vbeta and 13 Jbeta. TCRdb reanalysed the immunoSEQ multiplex PCR reads using MiXCR and keeps one entry per CDR3 protein. The table shows 120,000 to 150,000 distinct CDR3 sequences, with 94% occurring only once. The data originate from a study of CD8 T cells in Susac syndrome.

This sequence joins TRBV10-3 and TRBJ2-5, with 12 nucleotides matching TRBD2. Sequenced sample: CD4+ T cells from PBMCs. The TCR was taken from a human donor in good health. For the CDR3, the DNA is TGTGCCATCAGTGAGACAAGACTAGCGGGAGAAGAGACCCAGTACTTC. Protein product: CAISETRLAGEETQYF.